This T cell receptor beta chain stems from a study of cytomegalovirus exposure and HLA in healthy donors. Overall study results and limits: After further analysis at a later stage, roughly 16,000 TCR beta sequences were associated with HLA alleles at 0.05 false discovery rate. TCR beta V segments were, for the most part, productive about 87% or about 30% of the time in an earlier analysis. A later analysis found common viral pathogens apparently linked to several of the most significant clusters.

On this clone itself: Antigen specificity is unknown.

The ends lost 3 bases at V and 10 bases at J; junction bases unmatched: 16. CDR3 size: 17 residues. CDR1 and CDR2 (germline): LNHNV, YYDKDF (reference sequence). The PCR was carried out with 60 Vbeta primers and 13 Jbeta primers. Profiling relied on immunoSEQ multiplex PCR, and the TCRdb table lists in-frame clones only, not all of them. The sample yields about 150,000 clones, 70% to 80% seen once. Source material: PBMCs. The receptor's source is a man in his forties or fifties in good health and CMV-seropositive. The gene calls are TRBV15 and TRBJ2-1; 9 bases align to TRBD2. CDR3 bases: TGTGCCACCAGCAGCGAGGGGGCAGCTAGCGGGGTAAACGAGCAGTTCTTC. Encoded protein: CATSSEGAASGVNEQFF.